These 20 T cell receptor beta chains were all obtained from the same sample, sequenced in a study of human T cells and chemical hapten exposure. Time point meaning: patch test 1, 2 weeks after DPC sensitization. Noted treatment: therapeutic diphenylcyclopropenone sensitization with weekly scalp DPC. TCRdb itself ran the RACE reads through MiXCR, one entry per CDR3 protein. The sample records around 71,000 distinct CDR3 sequences, 9.8% being singletons. The sample in question was whole blood, obtained in connection with sensitization to the hapten diphenylcyclopropenone (DPC). These receptors originate from a woman in her 40s with alopecia areata. Some clones in this sample may be carry-over from other donors' samples.

This clonotype was seen repeatedly, ten times or more. The CDR3 loop reads CSAREEGRVRSTDTQYF. CDR3 DNA sequence: TGCAGTGCTAGAGAAGAGGGGAGGGTGCGAAGCACAGATACGCAGTATTTT. The rearrangement joins TRBV20-1 to TRBJ2-3, with 7 positions matching TRBD2. Trimming removed 0 bases from V and 0 bases from J; junction bases left unmatched: 9. The germline CDR1 and CDR2 sequences are DFQATT and SNEGSKA (reference sequence). The length of the CDR3 is 17 residues.

The table lists this clonotype with many counts. The chain joins TRBV7-9 to TRBJ2-7; weak D call: TRBD2 (6 bases). The length of the CDR3 is 13 residues. Per the germline V gene, CDR1 is SEHNR and CDR2 is FQNEAQ (reference sequence). The ends were cut back, 5 bases at V and 6 bases at J, with 14 bases in the middle. The CDR3 sequence is CASSPLSGFEQYF. DNA for the CDR3: TGTGCCAGCAGCCCCCTAAGCGGGTTCGAGCAGTACTTC.

In this sample, this clonotype turned up many times. The chain carries TRBV7-7 and TRBJ1-3; tentatively, D is TRBD1 (6 bases). This CDR3 contains 16 residues. CDR1 SSHAT and CDR2 FNYEAQ come from the germline V gene (reference sequence). Trimming took off 5 bases at V and 0 bases at J, with 14 bases between the two ends. Here the CDR3 DNA reads TGTGCCAGCAGCCCGGGGGCCGGCCCCTCTGGAAACACCATATATTTT. Its protein is CASSPGAGPSGNTIYF. The whole variable domain, filled in from reference TRBV7-7 and TRBJ1-3, reads GAGVSQSPRYKVTKRGQDVTLRCDPISSHATLYWYQQALGQGPEFLTYFNYEAQPDKSGLPSDRFSAERPEGSISTLTIQRTEQRDSAMYRCASSPGAGPSGNTIYFGEGSWLTVV.

This clonotype appeared many times. The chain combines TRBV7-9 with TRBJ1-2; D is perhaps TRBD1 (6 bases). The CDR3 contains 13 residues. The V end was cut by 4 bases, the J end by 4 bases, with 10 bases between. CDR1 and CDR2 from the germline V gene are SEHNR and FQNEAQ (reference sequence). The CDR3 DNA reads as TGTGCCAGCAGCTCGGGACAATTCTATGGCTACACCTTC. Encoded protein: CASSSGQFYGYTF.

This clonotype has just a few counts. The chain recombines TRBV7-6 with TRBJ2-1, with 10 nucleotides matching TRBD2. The trim removed 2 bases at V and 3 bases at J, leaving 7 bases unmatched. The CDR3 spans 17 residues. Germline V gene sequence: CDR1 SGHVS, CDR2 FNYEAQ. The CDR3, as DNA: TGTGCCAGCAGCTTACAGGCTAGCGGGGGCATCTACAATGAGCAGTTCTTC. Encoded protein: CASSLQASGGIYNEQFF.

The V gene is TRBV9, the J gene TRBJ2-5; 8 bases line up with TRBD2. V shed 0 bases, J shed 5 bases, and the junction held 6 bases outside the gene matches. Germline V gene lookup returns CDR1 SGDLS and CDR2 YYNGEE. The CDR3 extends over 15 amino acids. CDR3 loop: CASSVDGGALETQYF. The DNA for the CDR3 is TGTGCCAGCAGCGTAGACGGGGGGGCCCTTGAGACCCAGTACTTC.

This clonotype showed up many times. This chain connects TRBV18 to TRBJ1-2; 11 bases line up with TRBD1. CDR1 is KGHSH and CDR2 is LQKENI in the germline V gene. This CDR3 has 16 residues. Trimming cost V 2 bases and J 4 bases; bases outside gene matches: 6. The CDR3 region is CASSPSRTGGSYGYTF. The DNA of the CDR3 is TGTGCCAGCTCACCAAGTAGGACAGGGGGCTCCTATGGCTACACCTTC.

This clonotype was seen at least ten times. Written as DNA, the CDR3 is TGTGCCAGCAGCTTAGTCTTAATCGGGTCAGGCCTCAATGAGCAGTTCTTC. Its translation: CASSLVLIGSGLNEQFF. The V gene is TRBV7-2, the J gene TRBJ2-1; D is ambiguous. This CDR3 region has 17 residues. Between the trimmed V and J ends, which lost 1 base and 6 bases, there was a span of 19 bases. Looked up from germline, CDR1 is SGHTA and CDR2 is FQGNSA.

This clonotype was detected many times. The CDR3 protein is CASSVATGYGYTF. DNA for the CDR3: TGTGCCAGCAGCGTAGCTACCGGCTATGGCTACACCTTC. The rearrangement joins TRBV9 to TRBJ1-2; D not resolved. The CDR3 runs 13 residues. Trimming shortened V by 0 bases and J by 4 bases, and 7 bases separated the two germline ends. Germline V gene lookup returns CDR1 SGDLS and CDR2 YYNGEE.

The chain is built from TRBV5-1 and TRBJ2-3; D call uncertain. Looked up from germline, CDR1 is SGHRS and CDR2 is YFSETQ. The V and J ends lost 3 bases and 8 bases respectively, with 16 bases between them. The CDR3 consists of 14 residues. CDR3 residues: CASSSSTSHGTQYF. CDR3 DNA: TGCGCCAGCAGCTCCTCGACCAGCCACGGTACGCAGTATTTT.

A few counts support this clonotype. The chain couples TRBV7-8 to TRBJ1-5; D gene uncertain. Trimming removed 2 bases at V and 1 base at J, with 18 bases between. The CDR3 has 18 residues. Looked up from germline, CDR1 is SGHVS and CDR2 is FQNEAQ. DNA of the CDR3: TGTGCCAGCAGCTTACGAACGCCCCAGGCAGGCAGCAATCAGCCCCAGCATTTT. It codes for CASSLRTPQAGSNQPQHF.

The V and J genes are TRBV7-2 and TRBJ2-3; the D call may be TRBD1 or TRBD2 (5 bases each). The CDR3 totals 13 residues. In germline, CDR1 is SGHTA, CDR2 FQGNSA. The V and J ends lost 7 bases and 1 base respectively, with 9 bases between them. DNA of the CDR3: TGTGCCAGCACTCGAGGGGGCACAGATACGCAGTATTTT. Amino acid sequence: CASTRGGTDTQYF.

This chain joins TRBV28 and TRBJ2-1; TRBD2 aligns across 11 bases. The germline gives CDR1 MDHEN, CDR2 SYDVKM. V gave up 0 bases and J gave up 8 bases; unmatched junction bases: 3. The CDR3 extends over 15 amino acids. The CDR3 protein is CASSLWTSGADEQFF. The CDR3 DNA is TGTGCCAGCAGTTTATGGACTAGCGGGGCTGATGAGCAGTTCTTC.

This clonotype was observed a few times. CDR3 sequence: CAISAGGGAYEQYF. The CDR3, as DNA: TGTGCCATCAGTGCCGGCGGGGGAGCATACGAGCAGTACTTC. The chain carries TRBV10-3 and TRBJ2-7; 7 bases are shared with TRBD2. V lost 4 bases and J lost 4; bases outside the gene matches: 7. CDR1 is ENHRY, CDR2 SYGVKD, per germline. The CDR3 contains 14 residues.

In its sample, this clonotype was seen a few times. The chain joins TRBV29-1 to TRBJ1-5, with D possibly TRBD1 on 5 matching bases. The CDR3 has 10 residues. Germline values: CDR1 SQVTM, CDR2 ANQGSEA. The CDR3, as DNA: TGCACTCCCCGGGGCCCGGGAGAGCATTTT. This encodes CTPRGPGEHF.

There are many counts of this clonotype. As DNA, the CDR3 is TGTGCCAGCAGCGTTCTGACAGGGGGGCAAGAGACCCAGTACTTC. Translation: CASSVLTGGQETQYF. This chain uses TRBV7-9 with TRBJ2-5; TRBD1 matches 9 bases. Unmatched junction bases numbered 6, after V lost 5 bases and J lost 2 bases. There are 15 residues in the CDR3. Germline V lookup: CDR1 SEHNR, CDR2 FQNEAQ (reference sequence).

This clonotype was seen more than once but under ten times. This sequence joins TRBV7-2 and TRBJ1-3, with TRBD1 matching 7 bases. The CDR3 spans 16 residues. V shed 2 bases and J 4 bases; nucleotides not matched to a gene: 8. Germline-derived CDR1 and CDR2 are SGHTA and FQGNSA. CDR3 amino acids: CASSLIGAGGGNTIYF. In DNA, the CDR3 is TGTGCCAGCAGCTTAATAGGGGCAGGGGGAGGAAACACCATATATTTT. Full variable domain (rest looked up from reference TRBV7-2 and TRBJ1-3): GAGVSQSPSNKVTEKGKDVELRCDPISGHTALYWYRQSLGQGLEFLIYFQGNSAPDKSGLPSDRFSAERTGGSVSTLTIQRTQQEDSAVYLCASSLIGAGGGNTIYFGEGSWLTVV.

This clonotype was seen repeatedly, ten times or more. V usage is TRBV29-1 and J usage is TRBJ1-6, with 7 bases identical to TRBD1. The CDR3 consists of 15 residues. Germline V gene data show CDR1 as SQVTM and CDR2 as ANQGSEA. With V trimmed by 7 bases and J by 0 bases, 6 bases remained unmatched. This CDR3 reads CSAVDRDSYNSPLHF. As DNA, the CDR3 is TGCAGCGCCGTTGACAGGGACTCCTATAATTCACCCCTCCACTTT.

The chain carries TRBV7-2 and TRBJ2-1; TRBD2 matches at 9 bases. From germline, CDR1 is SGHTA and CDR2 FQGNSA. Trimming at V came to 10 bases and at J to 6 bases, leaving 16 bases not matched to a gene. This CDR3 has 16 amino acids. CDR3 bases: TGTGCCACTCGATACGCAGCGGGGGGAACCATCAATGAGCAGTTCTTC. Protein product: CATRYAAGGTINEQFF.

The table lists this clonotype with many counts. J is TRBJ1-2 and V is TRBV6-1, with D hard to call. Germline values: CDR1 MNHNS, CDR2 SASEGT. This CDR3 has 15 amino acids. V was shortened by 0 bases and J by 0 bases, with 8 bases between the two germline ends. The CDR3 loop reads CASSEANMPNYGYTF. The CDR3 region has the DNA TGTGCCAGCAGTGAAGCGAACATGCCTAACTATGGCTACACCTTC.